This TCR beta chain was found in a study of PD-L1 blockade in urothelial cancer. As for the study in general: Blood-derived samples held a median approximately 150,000 T cells.

Some clones are missing from TCRdb's copy, which holds only in-frame ones; the method was immunoSEQ multiplex PCR. The table lists about 50,000 clones, more than 75% of them singletons, with 2.4% in the top ten. The time point here: peripheral blood 6 weeks after treatment start. The cohort comprised individuals with locally advanced or metastatic urothelial carcinoma. Germline CDR1 is MNHEY and CDR2 is SVGAGI. V was cut by 4 bases and J by 6 bases, with 13 bases left in between. The CDR3 has 14 amino acids. This specimen was PBMCs, taken around atezolizumab (anti-PD-L1) treatment. This TCR came from a man aged 60 to 69 with urothelial cancer. The chain carries TRBV6-5 and TRBJ1-5, with a weak D call TRBD1 (5 bases). CDR3 amino acids: CASSFQGRGQPQHF. The CDR3 DNA follows: TGTGCCAGCAGTTTCCAGGGTAGGGGTCAGCCCCAGCATTTT.